These 10 T cell receptor beta chains were all obtained from the same sample, sequenced in a study of coeliac disease. Broader study findings: Active celiac intraepithelial and lamina propria samples had lower TRB and TRG clonality than control samples.

Antigens for these TCRs are unknown. Sequencing used immunoSEQ multiplex PCR; TCRdb keeps in-frame clones, though not all of them. The sample yields about 3,700 clones, roughly 70% seen once. Sequenced sample: intraepithelial lymphocytes from the gut. These receptors originate from a woman in her sixties or seventies with active celiac disease.

This clone has just a few counts. This chain joins TRBV7-2 and TRBJ2-3, with TRBD1 as a possible D gene (5 bases). This CDR3 is built from 16 residues. V lost 5 bases and J lost 10, with 25 bases in between. CDR1 and CDR2 from the germline V gene are SGHTA and FQGNSA. The CDR3 bases are TGTGCCAGCAGCCCGAGAGACAGTCGATTTGAGCGTGCGCAGTATTTT. This translates into CASSPRDSRFERAQYF.

This clone has only a few counts. The V call is TRBV6-1, the J call TRBJ2-7; 7 bases match TRBD1. V shed 2 bases, J shed 1 base, and the junction held 8 bases outside the gene matches. CDR1 MNHNS and CDR2 SASEGT come from the germline V gene. The CDR3 has 16 amino acids. The chain's CDR3 is CASSERQGRRSYEQYF. DNA of the CDR3: TGTGCCAGCAGTGAAAGACAGGGCAGGAGGTCCTACGAGCAGTACTTC.

This chain connects TRBV19 to TRBJ2-2, with 8 positions matching TRBD1. This CDR3 spans 16 amino acids. The V and J ends lost 3 bases and 4 bases, in that order; junction bases with no gene match: 7. Germline V CDR1 and CDR2: LNHDA, SQIVND (reference sequence). CDR3 in amino acids: CASSIWRTGSTGELFF. The CDR3 DNA follows: TGTGCCAGTAGTATTTGGAGGACAGGGAGCACCGGGGAGCTGTTTTTT.

This rearrangement joins TRBV28 to TRBJ2-7, with 9 bases fitting TRBD1. Per germline, CDR1 MDHEN and CDR2 SYDVKM. This CDR3 has 14 amino acids. After removal of 8 bases from V and 2 bases from J, the junction contained 7 bases not matched to a gene. CDR3 bases: TGTGCCAGCCAGGGACAGGGAAGGACCTACGAGCAGTACTTC. This sequence encodes CASQGQGRTYEQYF.

The chain combines TRBV18 with TRBJ2-3; 7 bases agree with TRBD2. CDR1 KGHSH and CDR2 LQKENI come from the germline V gene. V shed 0 bases and J 4 bases; nucleotides not matched to a gene: 7. CDR3 length: 16 amino acids. The CDR3 coding sequence is TGTGCCAGCTCACCACCTCCGGGGGGACCCCCAGATACGCAGTATTTT. Translated, it gives CASSPPPGGPPDTQYF.

The rearrangement joins TRBV19 to TRBJ2-1, with 9 bases matching TRBD2. Germline-derived CDR1 and CDR2 are LNHDA and SQIVND (reference sequence). V lost 3 bases to trimming and J lost 8 bases; unmatched junction nucleotides: 8. The CDR3 runs 15 residues. The CDR3, as DNA: TGTGCCAGTAGTATTGGGCGGGGGGGATGGGATGAGCAGTTCTTC. As protein: CASSIGRGGWDEQFF.

The chain links TRBV5-1 to TRBJ2-5; tentative D call: TRBD2 (5 bases). Germline V gene lookup returns CDR1 SGHRS and CDR2 YFSETQ. Deletions cut 1 base from V and 4 bases from J, with 17 bases between. CDR3 length: 16 amino acids. Here the CDR3 reads CASSLIAPGSGETQYF. The CDR3 coding sequence is TGCGCCAGCAGCTTGATTGCGCCGGGGAGTGGAGAGACCCAGTACTTC.

The CDR3 spells CASSVGTQPYEQYF. Here the CDR3 DNA reads TGTGCCAGCAGCGTCGGGACACAGCCCTACGAGCAGTACTTC. The chain recombines TRBV9 with TRBJ2-5, with D perhaps matching TRBD1 (6 bases). The J call may be incorrect, as the DNA end agrees better with TRBJ2-7. Germline V CDR1 and CDR2: SGDLS, YYNGEE. The CDR3 consists of 14 residues.

The rearrangement uses TRBV21-1 and TRBJ2-3; TRBD1, the table's D call, lacks a check against the DNA. TRBV21-1 is a listed pseudogene. This CDR3 region has 14 residues. In nucleotides, the CDR3 is TGTGCCAGCAGCAAACAGGTTAGCACAGATACGCAGTATTTT. Protein: CASSKQVSTDTQYF.

The V call is TRBV7-8, the J call TRBJ2-3; TRBD1 might be the D (6 bases). The CDR3 length is 17 residues. From germline, CDR1 is SGHVS and CDR2 FQNEAQ. Trimming took off 1 base at V and 4 bases at J, with 18 bases between the two ends. CDR3 nucleotide sequence: TGTGCCAGCAGCTTAGTTCAGGGGCAAGGAATTTCAGATACGCAGTATTTT. It yields the protein CASSLVQGQGISDTQYF. Drawing the rest from reference TRBV7-8 and TRBJ2-3, the complete variable domain is GAGVSQSPRYKVAKRGQDVALRCDPISGHVSLFWYQQALGQGPEFLTYFQNEAQLDKSGLPSDRFFAERPEGSVSTLKIQRTQQEDSAVYLCASSLVQGQGISDTQYFGPGTRLTVL.